Listed here is a single T cell receptor (beta chain). Its antigen is not identified. This sample is drawn from a study of cytotoxic CD8 clonotypes in ibrutinib-treated CLL. The CDR3 covers 16 residues. Trimming stripped 0 bases from V and 0 bases from J, with 13 bases between. Germline V lookup: CDR1 SGDLS, CDR2 YYNGEE. Regarding the study as a whole: Among the clonotypes, public ones were uncommon and contracted or held stable on treatment. At progression, clonality fell back toward baseline after rising at ibrutinib response. Measured clonality at baseline was greater than in age-matched healthy donors and tracked with circulating CD8+ T-cell counts.

This table comes from immunoSEQ multiplex PCR, and its TCRdb copy is limited to in-frame clones, with some not included. The table has 150,000 to 250,000 clones, over 60% seen once; the top ten hold 10% to 15%. The source of this sequence is a human donor with chronic lymphocytic leukemia. The rearrangement joins TRBV9 to TRBJ2-7, with TRBD2 as a possible D gene (7 bases). Sequenced material: PBMCs, taken after 24 months of ibrutinib treatment. The CDR3 coding sequence is TGTGCCAGCAGCGTAGGGCCTGGGGGGGCCTCCTACGAGCAGTACTTC. This encodes CASSVGPGGASYEQYF.